This TCR beta chain derives from a study of CD8 T cells in ankylosing spondylitis. Study results and limitations: Made up of about eight highly homologous variants, a TCR beta motif appeared characteristic of ankylosing spondylitis blood.

Germline lookup yields CDR1 SGHKS and CDR2 YYEKEE (reference sequence). V shed 2 bases and J shed 0 bases, with 6 bases lying between them. The CDR3 covers 13 residues. TCRdb used MiXCR to reprocess the 5' RACE reads, holding one entry per CDR3 protein. The top ten clones hold under 7.5% of a sample with approximately 550,000 distinct CDR3 sequences, about 13% of them seen once. As regards this clonotype: Antigen specificity is unknown.

Sequenced: blood, either unsorted or a sorted T cell fraction (not recorded which). The chain combines TRBV5-5 with TRBJ2-7, with unresolved D. This sequence originates from a male donor with ankylosing spondylitis. CDR3 nucleotides: TGTGCCAGCAGCTTCCAAAGCTCCTACGAGCAGTACTTC. Protein product: CASSFQSSYEQYF.